Listed here are 4 T cell receptor beta chains from one sample, sequenced in a study of blood T cell repertoires in COVID-19. Repertoires were generated with immunoSEQ multiplex PCR, while TCRdb's copy carries only in-frame clones and drops some. The sample includes under 250,000 clones, 80% to 95% of them seen just once. The sample consisted of peripheral blood. The receptors come from a man in his fifties or sixties with COVID-19, enrolled during active disease.

This clone appeared once. The chain is built from TRBV18 and TRBJ2-7; D ambiguous. V was pared by 3 bases and J by 3 bases, with 9 bases between. Germline-derived CDR1 and CDR2 are KGHSH and LQKENI. The CDR3 spans 13 residues. For the CDR3, the DNA is TGTGCCAGCTCACCTTCGAGAAGCTACGAGCAGTACTTC. It translates to CASSPSRSYEQYF.

CDR3 residues: CASNTRSGNTIYF. CDR3 nucleotides: TGTGCCAGTAATACGCGCTCTGGAAACACCATATATTTT. The V and J genes are TRBV19 and TRBJ1-3; D uncertain. Deletions cut 7 bases from V and 0 bases from J, with 7 bases between. Germline V lookup: CDR1 LNHDA, CDR2 SQIVND (reference sequence). CDR3 length equals 13 residues.

V is TRBV7-3 and J is TRBJ1-1; 8 bases agree with TRBD1. In germline, CDR1 is SGHTA, CDR2 FQGTGA. The CDR3 extends over 14 amino acids. With 3 bases clipped from V and 5 bases from J, the junction kept 5 bases outside the gene matches. The CDR3 loop reads CASSLQGARTEAFF. CDR3 coding DNA: TGTGCCAGCAGCTTGCAGGGGGCGAGAACTGAAGCTTTCTTT.

The chain couples TRBV7-9 to TRBJ1-2; possibly TRBD1 for D (6 bases). V lost 6 bases and J lost 3, with 17 bases in between. Germline assignment: CDR1 SEHNR and CDR2 FQNEAQ (reference sequence). The CDR3 loop spans 15 amino acids. CDR3 DNA: TGTGCCAGCAGTCAGAGGGGGGGATCCGACTATGGCTACACCTTC. This sequence encodes CASSQRGGSDYGYTF.